This T cell receptor (beta chain) stems from a study of blood T cells in healthy people across ages. Primed by a sample-barcoded 5' primer and a J-beta primer mix, a second PCR proceeded for about 6 to 11 cycles. Each TCR beta cDNA got a 12-nucleotide random molecular identifier. Sequencing of every sample gave 3 million or more CDR3-containing paired-end reads. TCRdb reprocessed the 5' RACE reads via MiXCR and lists one record per CDR3 protein. In the table there are some 1.5 million distinct CDR3 sequences, under 55% of which are singletons. The V end was cut by 6 bases, the J end by 6 bases, with 11 bases between. Germline V gives CDR1 SQVTM, CDR2 ANQGSEA. The CDR3 sequence is 12 residues long.

The TCR was taken from a woman aged 18-29 years in good health. The chain carries TRBV29-1 and TRBJ2-2, with D maybe TRBD1 (5 bases). The specimen was blood. CDR3 sequence reads: CSVLGQPGELFF. As DNA, the CDR3 is TGCAGCGTGTTGGGGCAGCCCGGGGAGCTGTTTTTT.